This T cell receptor beta chain was sequenced in a study of cytomegalovirus exposure and HLA in healthy donors. About the research overall: Out of approximately 170 million T cells, an earlier analysis found 117 million unique TCR beta sequences in total. General study results and limits: Clonal expansion, a later analysis showed, was greater in HLA-associated TCR beta chains than in equally common others. When presence/absence was analysed, sequencing depth was taken to be roughly uniform across donors.

Germline CDR1 SNHLY, CDR2 FYNNEI. The CDR3 sequence is 13 residues long. Trimming took off 8 bases at V and 4 bases at J, with 14 bases between the two ends. The PCR was carried out with 60 Vbeta primers and 13 Jbeta primers. Only in-frame clones appear in the TCRdb table, and some are missing; sequencing was by immunoSEQ multiplex PCR. The sample yields about 190,000 clones, 75% to 85% seen once. This clone has more than one count but fewer than ten. Its antigen remains unknown. Source material: PBMCs. The TCR comes from a boy aged 10-17 years in good health and CMV-seronegative. V and J are TRBV2 and TRBJ1-1; D perhaps matches TRBD1 (5 bases). The CDR3 reads CASRGGGGTEAFF. The CDR3 DNA reads as TGTGCCAGCCGGGGGGGAGGTGGCACTGAAGCTTTCTTT.